Sequencing of this TCR beta chain was carried out in a study of CD4 T cell repertoires in COVID-19. About the research overall: After less than twelve days of IL-2 expansion, CFSE-low cells were relabeled and restimulated with other coronavirus spikes.

On this clone: Its cognate antigen is unknown.

Study-level points and caveats: Two or all three memory subsets shared several highly expanded SARS-CoV-2-reactive clonotypes.

No culture step preceded sequencing of the ex vivo isolated memory T cells. Assay used: immunoSEQ multiplex PCR; TCRdb lists only in-frame clones, some missing. This sample has approximately 24,000 clones, with 93% found just once. This clonotype was sampled from a human donor who had COVID-19. Sequencing was performed on circulating follicular helper CD4+ T cells (cTfh) from blood, taken before the COVID-19 pandemic.

Here the CDR3 DNA reads TGTGCCAGCAGCTTGGGACGGGACAGGGTTAACTATGGCTACACCTTC. Its translation: CASSLGRDRVNYGYTF. This chain uses TRBV5-4 with TRBJ1-2; TRBD1 aligns across 9 bases. Trimming removed 0 bases from V and 1 base from J; junction bases left unmatched: 4. Germline lookup yields CDR1 SGHNT and CDR2 YYREEE (reference sequence). There are 16 residues in the CDR3.